The source of this TCR beta chain is a study of CD8 T cells in Susac syndrome. The CDR3 has 13 amino acids. Germline loops: CDR1 SGHRS, CDR2 YFSETQ. V was shortened by 0 bases and J by 2 bases, with 6 bases between the two germline ends. Random hexamers primed reverse transcription of roughly 0.5 to 1 ug RNA. TCRdb ran MiXCR on the immunoSEQ multiplex PCR reads and lists one entry per CDR3 protein. The table lists 75,000 to 95,000 distinct CDR3 sequences, around 93% of them singletons. The V call is TRBV5-1, the J call TRBJ2-7, with D unresolved. The sequencing input was CD8+ T cells from PBMCs. This receptor was taken from a human donor with Susac syndrome. CDR3 region: CASSLAVAYEQYF. In DNA, the CDR3 is TGCGCCAGCAGCTTGGCCGTGGCCTACGAGCAGTACTTC.